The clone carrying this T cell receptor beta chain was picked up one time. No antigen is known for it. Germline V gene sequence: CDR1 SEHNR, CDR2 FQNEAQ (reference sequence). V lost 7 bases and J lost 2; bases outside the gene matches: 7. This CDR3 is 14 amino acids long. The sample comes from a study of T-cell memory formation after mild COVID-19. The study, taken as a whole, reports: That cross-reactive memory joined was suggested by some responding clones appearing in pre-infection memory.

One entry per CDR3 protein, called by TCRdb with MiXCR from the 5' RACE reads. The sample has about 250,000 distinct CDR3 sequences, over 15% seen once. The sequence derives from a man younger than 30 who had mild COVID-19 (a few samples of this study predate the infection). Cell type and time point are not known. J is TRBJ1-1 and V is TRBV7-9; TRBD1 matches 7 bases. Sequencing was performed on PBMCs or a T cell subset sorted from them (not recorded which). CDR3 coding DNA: TGTGCCAGCAACCCACAGGGGCCAAACACTGAAGCTTTCTTT. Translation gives CASNPQGPNTEAFF.